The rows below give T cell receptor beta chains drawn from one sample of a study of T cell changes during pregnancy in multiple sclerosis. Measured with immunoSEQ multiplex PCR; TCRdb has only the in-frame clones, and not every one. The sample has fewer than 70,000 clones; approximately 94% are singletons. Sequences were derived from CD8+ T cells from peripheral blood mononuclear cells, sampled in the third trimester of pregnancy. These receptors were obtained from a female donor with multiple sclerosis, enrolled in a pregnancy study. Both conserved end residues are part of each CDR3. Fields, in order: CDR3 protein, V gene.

CDR3aa: CASSPGAGGFLEAFF
v_gene: TRBV7-3

CDR3aa: CASSLGAGGRLEQYF
v_gene: TRBV7-9

CDR3aa: CASSLGGDIQYF
v_gene: TRBV5-4

CDR3aa: CSVDPTGQGNNEQFF
v_gene: TRBV29-1

CDR3aa: CASSLASGSYEQYF
v_gene: TRBV27

CDR3aa: CASSPSGGMGGTMSLEQYF
v_gene: TRBV9

CDR3aa: CASSFGEGPNQPQHF
v_gene: TRBV7-9

CDR3aa: CSVEDPNRANGYTF
v_gene: TRBV29-1

CDR3aa: CASSLPAGGTTDTQYF
v_gene: TRBV13

CDR3aa: CAWSVRWDSERIYEQYF
v_gene: TRBV30

CDR3aa: CASSLAANGGANTEAFF
v_gene: TRBV7-6

CDR3aa: CASRPGQGTSTDTQYF
v_gene: TRBV27

CDR3aa: CASSQVSGSPHLGEQYF
v_gene: TRBV4-1

CDR3aa: CASSARWASGYNEQFF
v_gene: TRBV9

CDR3aa: CASSDWRLYGYTF
v_gene: TRBV6-1

CDR3aa: CSVAETNYEQYF
v_gene: TRBV29-1

CDR3aa: CASSFLVYEQYF
v_gene: TRBV28

CDR3aa: CASSTDRGYGTGELFF
v_gene: TRBV19

CDR3aa: CASSAERRDHEQYF
v_gene: TRBV9

CDR3aa: CASSPGTYQGNEQFF
v_gene: TRBV27

CDR3aa: CASSQGMPSEQYF
v_gene: TRBV4-1

CDR3aa: CASSLQLAGEVGELFF
v_gene: TRBV11-1

CDR3aa: CASSLGVTSGSTYNEQFF
v_gene: TRBV7-2

CDR3aa: CASSHGGYNEQFF
v_gene: TRBV4-2

CDR3aa: CASSYGTNYEQYF
v_gene: TRBV6-5

CDR3aa: CASSQNGQGEYEQYF
v_gene: TRBV4-1

CDR3aa: CASSLGPGQGSWYGYTF
v_gene: TRBV27